The entry below describes one T cell receptor beta chain. What it binds is unknown. Running of the assay took place at deep level. Measured with immunoSEQ multiplex PCR; TCRdb has only the in-frame clones, and not every one. The repertoire holds some 1,100,000 clones, with about four fifths as singletons. The entry originates in a study of shared clonotypes between healthy human individuals. Study background: For every donor, three CD4 naive, three CD4 memory, two CD8 naive and one CD8 memory plates were used. Study-level results: Generation probabilities were higher for clonotypes shared across all four sorted-subset donors than for unshared ones. In the sorted subsets, rarefaction showed sequencing was incomplete despite large depth.

This CDR3 is built from 16 residues. The trim removed 9 bases at V and 6 bases at J, leaving 17 bases unmatched. The V gene's germline CDR1 is LNHDA and CDR2 SQIVND (reference sequence). The TCR originated in a man aged 18-30 years in good health. Some clones in this sample may be carry-over from other donors' samples. V is TRBV19 and J is TRBJ1-1; TRBD1 matches 9 bases. Sequences were obtained from memory CD4+ T cells from PBMCs. Subset meaning: CD45RA-negative fraction. CDR3 sequence reads: CASSRRQTGGVSEAFF. The CDR3, as DNA: TGTGCCAGCTCCCGCCGGCAGACAGGGGGGGTTTCTGAAGCTTTCTTT.